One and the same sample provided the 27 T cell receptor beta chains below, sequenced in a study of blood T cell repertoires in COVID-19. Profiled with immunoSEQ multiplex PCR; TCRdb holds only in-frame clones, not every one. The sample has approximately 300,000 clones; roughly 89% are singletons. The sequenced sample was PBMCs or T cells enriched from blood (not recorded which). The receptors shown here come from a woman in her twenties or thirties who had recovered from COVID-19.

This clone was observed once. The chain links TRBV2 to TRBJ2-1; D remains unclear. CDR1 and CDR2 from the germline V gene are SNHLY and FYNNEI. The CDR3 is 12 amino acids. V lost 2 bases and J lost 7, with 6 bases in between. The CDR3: CASSEYGNEQFF. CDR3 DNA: TGTGCCAGCAGTGAATACGGGAATGAGCAGTTCTTC.

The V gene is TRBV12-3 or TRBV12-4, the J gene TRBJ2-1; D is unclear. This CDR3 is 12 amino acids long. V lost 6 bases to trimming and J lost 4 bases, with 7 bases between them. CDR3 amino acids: CASSFLYNEQFF. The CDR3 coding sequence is TGTGCCAGCAGCTTTTTGTACAATGAGCAGTTCTTC.

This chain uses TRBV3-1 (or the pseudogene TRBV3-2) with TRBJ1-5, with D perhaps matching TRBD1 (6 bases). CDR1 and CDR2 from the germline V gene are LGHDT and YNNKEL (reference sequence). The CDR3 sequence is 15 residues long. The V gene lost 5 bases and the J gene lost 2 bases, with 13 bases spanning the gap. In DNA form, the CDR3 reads TGTGCCAGCAGCGCAGGGGCGAGGGGCAATCAGCCCCAGCATTTT. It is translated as CASSAGARGNQPQHF.

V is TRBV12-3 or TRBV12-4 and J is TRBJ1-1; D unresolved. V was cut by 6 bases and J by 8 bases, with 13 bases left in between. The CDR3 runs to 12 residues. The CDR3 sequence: CASRKTSGEAFF. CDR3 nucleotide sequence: TGTGCCAGCAGAAAAACCTCGGGGGAAGCTTTCTTT.

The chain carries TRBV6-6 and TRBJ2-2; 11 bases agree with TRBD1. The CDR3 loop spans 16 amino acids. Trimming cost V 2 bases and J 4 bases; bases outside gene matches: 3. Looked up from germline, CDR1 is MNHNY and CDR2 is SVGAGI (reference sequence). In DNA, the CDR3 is TGTGCCAGCAGTTACCCCGGACAGGGGGCCACCGGGGAGCTGTTTTTT. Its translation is CASSYPGQGATGELFF.

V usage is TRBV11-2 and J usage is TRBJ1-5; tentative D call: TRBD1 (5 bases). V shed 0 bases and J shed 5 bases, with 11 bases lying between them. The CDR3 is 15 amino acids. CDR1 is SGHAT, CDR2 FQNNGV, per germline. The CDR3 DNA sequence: TGTGCCAGCAGCTTAGATCGACAGCTACATCAGCCCCAGCATTTT. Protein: CASSLDRQLHQPQHF.

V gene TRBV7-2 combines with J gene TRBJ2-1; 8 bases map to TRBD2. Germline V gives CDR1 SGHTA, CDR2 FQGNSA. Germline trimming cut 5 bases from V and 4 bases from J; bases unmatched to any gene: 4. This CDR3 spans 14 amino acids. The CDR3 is CASSLSGAYNEQFF. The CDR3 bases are TGTGCCAGCAGCCTTAGCGGGGCATACAATGAGCAGTTCTTC.

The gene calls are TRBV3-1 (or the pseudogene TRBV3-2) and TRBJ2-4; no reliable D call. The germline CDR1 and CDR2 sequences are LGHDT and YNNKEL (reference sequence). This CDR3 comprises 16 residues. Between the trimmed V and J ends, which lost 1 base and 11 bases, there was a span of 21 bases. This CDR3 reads CASSQVLGTAFFLQYF. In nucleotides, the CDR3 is TGTGCCAGCAGCCAAGTCTTGGGCACTGCTTTCTTTCTTCAGTACTTC.

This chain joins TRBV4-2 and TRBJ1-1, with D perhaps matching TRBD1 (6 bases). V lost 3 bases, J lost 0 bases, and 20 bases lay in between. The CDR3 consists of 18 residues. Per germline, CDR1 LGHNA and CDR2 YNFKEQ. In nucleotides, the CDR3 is TGTGCCAGCAGCCATTTAGGGGGGGATCTTGACATGAACACTGAAGCTTTCTTT. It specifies CASSHLGGDLDMNTEAFF.

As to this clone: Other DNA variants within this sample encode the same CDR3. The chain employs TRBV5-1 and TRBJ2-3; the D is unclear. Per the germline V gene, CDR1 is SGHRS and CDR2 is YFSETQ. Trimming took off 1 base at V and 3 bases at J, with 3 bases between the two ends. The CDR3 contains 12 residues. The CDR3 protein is CASSLTTDTQYF. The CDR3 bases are TGCGCCAGCAGCTTGACAACAGATACGCAGTATTTT.

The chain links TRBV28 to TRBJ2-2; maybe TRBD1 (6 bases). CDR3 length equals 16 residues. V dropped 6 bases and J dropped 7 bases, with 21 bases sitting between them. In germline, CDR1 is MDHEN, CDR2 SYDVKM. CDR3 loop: CASSLPGRGRVGELFF. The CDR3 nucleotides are TGTGCCAGCAGCCTTCCCGGCAGGGGAAGGGTCGGGGAGCTGTTTTTT.

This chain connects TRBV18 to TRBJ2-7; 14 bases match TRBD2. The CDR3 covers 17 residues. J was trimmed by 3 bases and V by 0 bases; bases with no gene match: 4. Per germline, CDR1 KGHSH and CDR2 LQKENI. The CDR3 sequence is CASSPPVGTSGSYEQYF. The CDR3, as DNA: TGTGCCAGCTCACCACCGGTTGGGACTAGCGGGAGCTACGAGCAGTACTTC.

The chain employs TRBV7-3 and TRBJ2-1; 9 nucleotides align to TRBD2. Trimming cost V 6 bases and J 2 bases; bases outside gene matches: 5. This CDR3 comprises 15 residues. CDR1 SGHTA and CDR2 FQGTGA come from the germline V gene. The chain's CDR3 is CASRTSGSPYNEQFF. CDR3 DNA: TGTGCCAGCAGAACTAGCGGGTCCCCCTACAATGAGCAGTTCTTC.

The CDR3 nucleotides read TGTGCCAGCAGCTTACGGGGGAGTGGAAACAATGAGCAGTTCTTC. Amino acid sequence: CASSLRGSGNNEQFF. The chain employs TRBV7-6 and TRBJ2-1; D might be TRBD2 (6 bases). V lost 2 bases, J lost 5 bases, and 13 bases lay in between. This CDR3 contains 15 residues. Germline V gene sequence: CDR1 SGHVS, CDR2 FNYEAQ.

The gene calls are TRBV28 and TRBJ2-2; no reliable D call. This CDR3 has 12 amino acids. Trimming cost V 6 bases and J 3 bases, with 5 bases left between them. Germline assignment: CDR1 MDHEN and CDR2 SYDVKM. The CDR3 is CASRPDTGELFF. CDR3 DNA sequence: TGTGCCAGCAGGCCGGACACCGGGGAGCTGTTTTTT.

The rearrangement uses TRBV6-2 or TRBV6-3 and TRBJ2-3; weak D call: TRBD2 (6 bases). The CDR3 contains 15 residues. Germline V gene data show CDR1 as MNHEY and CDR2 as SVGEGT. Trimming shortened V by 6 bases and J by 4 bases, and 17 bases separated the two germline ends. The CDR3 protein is CASSHEREWSDTQYF. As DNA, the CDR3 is TGTGCCAGCAGCCACGAACGGGAGTGGTCAGATACGCAGTATTTT.

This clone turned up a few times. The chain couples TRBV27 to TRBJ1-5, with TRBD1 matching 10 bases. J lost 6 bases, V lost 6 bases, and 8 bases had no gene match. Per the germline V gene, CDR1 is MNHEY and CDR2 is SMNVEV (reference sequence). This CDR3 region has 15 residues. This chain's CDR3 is CASSKTGTGVQPQHF. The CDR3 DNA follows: TGTGCCAGCAGCAAAACCGGGACAGGGGTTCAGCCCCAGCATTTT.

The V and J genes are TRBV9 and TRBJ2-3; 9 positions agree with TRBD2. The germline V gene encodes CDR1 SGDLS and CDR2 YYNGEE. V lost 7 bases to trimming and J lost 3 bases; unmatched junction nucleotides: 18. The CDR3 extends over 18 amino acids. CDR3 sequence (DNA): TGTGCCAGCGGTCGGCAAGCGGGAGGTCCCTTGAGGACAGATACGCAGTATTTT. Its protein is CASGRQAGGPLRTDTQYF.

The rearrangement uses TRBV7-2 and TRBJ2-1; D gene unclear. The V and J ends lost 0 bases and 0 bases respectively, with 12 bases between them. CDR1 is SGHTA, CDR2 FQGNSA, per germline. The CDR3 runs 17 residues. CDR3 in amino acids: CASSLAPPLSSYNEQFF. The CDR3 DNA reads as TGTGCCAGCAGCTTAGCGCCCCCTCTTAGCTCCTACAATGAGCAGTTCTTC. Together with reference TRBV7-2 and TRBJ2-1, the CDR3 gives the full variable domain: GAGVSQSPSNKVTEKGKDVELRCDPISGHTALYWYRQSLGQGLEFLIYFQGNSAPDKSGLPSDRFSAERTGGSVSTLTIQRTQQEDSAVYLCASSLAPPLSSYNEQFFGPGTRLTVL.

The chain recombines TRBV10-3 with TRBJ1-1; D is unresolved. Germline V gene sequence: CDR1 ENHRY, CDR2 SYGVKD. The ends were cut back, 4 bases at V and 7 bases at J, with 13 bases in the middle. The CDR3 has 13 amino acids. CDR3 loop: CAISGGYGVEAFF. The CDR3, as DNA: TGTGCCATCAGTGGAGGGTATGGGGTTGAAGCTTTCTTT.

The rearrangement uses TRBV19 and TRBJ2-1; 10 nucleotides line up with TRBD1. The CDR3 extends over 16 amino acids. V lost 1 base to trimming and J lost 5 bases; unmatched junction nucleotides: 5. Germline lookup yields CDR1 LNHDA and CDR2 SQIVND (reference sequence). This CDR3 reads CASSIASGTGDNEQFF. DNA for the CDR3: TGTGCCAGTAGTATAGCCTCCGGGACAGGGGACAATGAGCAGTTCTTC.

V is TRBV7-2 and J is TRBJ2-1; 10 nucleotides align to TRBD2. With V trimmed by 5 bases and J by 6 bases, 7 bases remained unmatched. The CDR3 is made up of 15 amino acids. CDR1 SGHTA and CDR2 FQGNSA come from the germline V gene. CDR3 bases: TGTGCCAGCAGCCTGGGTCTAGCGGGAGTCAATGAGCAGTTCTTC. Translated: CASSLGLAGVNEQFF.

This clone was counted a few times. The CDR3 DNA reads as TGTGCCAGCAGTGAATGGACAGGGCAAACTCAGCCCCAGCATTTT. Translated, it gives CASSEWTGQTQPQHF. V is TRBV2 and J is TRBJ1-5; 8 nucleotides line up with TRBD1. V lost 2 bases to trimming and J lost 6 bases; unmatched junction nucleotides: 6. The CDR3 contains 15 residues. Germline CDR1 SNHLY, CDR2 FYNNEI. The full variable domain, its missing parts supplied by reference TRBV2 and TRBJ1-5, is EPEVTQTPSHQVTQMGQEVILRCVPISNHLYFYWYRQILGQKVEFLVSFYNNEISEKSEIFDDQFSVERPDGSNFTLKIRSTKLEDSAMYFCASSEWTGQTQPQHFGDGTRLSIL.

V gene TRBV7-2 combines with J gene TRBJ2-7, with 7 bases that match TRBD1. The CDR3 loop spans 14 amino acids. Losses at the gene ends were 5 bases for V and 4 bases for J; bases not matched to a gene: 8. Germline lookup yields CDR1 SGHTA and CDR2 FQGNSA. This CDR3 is CASSPDRVLYEQYF. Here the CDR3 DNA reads TGTGCCAGCAGCCCCGACAGGGTTCTGTACGAGCAGTACTTC. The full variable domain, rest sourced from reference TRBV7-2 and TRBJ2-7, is GAGVSQSPSNKVTEKGKDVELRCDPISGHTALYWYRQSLGQGLEFLIYFQGNSAPDKSGLPSDRFSAERTGGSVSTLTIQRTQQEDSAVYLCASSPDRVLYEQYFGPGTRLTVT.

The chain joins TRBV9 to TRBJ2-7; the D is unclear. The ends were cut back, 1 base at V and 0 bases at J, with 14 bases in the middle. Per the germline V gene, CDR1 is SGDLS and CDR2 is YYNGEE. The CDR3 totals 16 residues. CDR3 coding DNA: TGTGCCAGCAGCGTAAGCTCGGCAGCGTCCTCCTACGAGCAGTACTTC. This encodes CASSVSSAASSYEQYF.

The CDR3 reads CASSQSGTLLNSPLHF. The CDR3 DNA follows: TGTGCCAGCAGCCAATCAGGGACATTACTTAATTCACCCCTCCACTTT. The rearrangement uses TRBV3-1 (or the pseudogene TRBV3-2) and TRBJ1-6; D perhaps matches TRBD1 (6 bases). The length of the CDR3 is 16 residues. Trimming cost V 2 bases and J 6 bases, with 14 bases left between them. CDR1 and CDR2 from the germline V gene are LGHDT and YNNKEL (reference sequence).

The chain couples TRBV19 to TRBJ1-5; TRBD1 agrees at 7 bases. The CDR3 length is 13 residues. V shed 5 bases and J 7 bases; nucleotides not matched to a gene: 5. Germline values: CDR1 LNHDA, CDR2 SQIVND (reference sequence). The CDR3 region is CASSVTGWQPQHF. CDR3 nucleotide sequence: TGTGCCAGTAGTGTGACAGGGTGGCAGCCCCAGCATTTT. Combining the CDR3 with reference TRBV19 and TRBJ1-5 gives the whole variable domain DGGITQSPKYLFRKEGQNVTLSCEQNLNHDAMYWYRQDPGQGLRLIYYSQIVNDFQKGDIAEGYSVSREKKESFPLTVTSAQKNPTAFYLCASSVTGWQPQHFGDGTRLSIL.